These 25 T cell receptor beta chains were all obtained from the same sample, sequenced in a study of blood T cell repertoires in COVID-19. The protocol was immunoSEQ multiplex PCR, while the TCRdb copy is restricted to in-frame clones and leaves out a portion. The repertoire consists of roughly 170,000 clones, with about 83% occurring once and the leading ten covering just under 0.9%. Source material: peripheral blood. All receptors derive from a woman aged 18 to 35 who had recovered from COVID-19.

Here the CDR3 DNA reads TGTGCCAGTAGTAGAAGGACAGACGATAGCAATCAGCCCCAGCATTTT. It codes for CASSRRTDDSNQPQHF. The V gene is TRBV19, the J gene TRBJ1-5, with a possible D match to TRBD1 (6 bases). V lost 4 bases and J 0 bases, leaving 13 bases between the germline ends. CDR1 and CDR2 from the germline V gene are LNHDA and SQIVND (reference sequence). The CDR3 spans 16 residues.

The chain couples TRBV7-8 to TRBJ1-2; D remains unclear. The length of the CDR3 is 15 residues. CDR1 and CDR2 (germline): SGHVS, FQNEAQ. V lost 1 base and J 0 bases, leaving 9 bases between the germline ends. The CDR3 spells CASSLDWYTNYGYTF. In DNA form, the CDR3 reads TGTGCCAGCAGCTTAGACTGGTATACTAACTATGGCTACACCTTC.

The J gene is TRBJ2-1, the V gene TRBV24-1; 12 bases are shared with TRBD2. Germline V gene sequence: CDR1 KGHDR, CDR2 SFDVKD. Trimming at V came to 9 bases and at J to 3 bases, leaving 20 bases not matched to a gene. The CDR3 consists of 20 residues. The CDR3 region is CATGGGRLAGDGGFYNEQFF. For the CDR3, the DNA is TGTGCCACCGGCGGAGGTAGACTAGCGGGAGATGGCGGGTTCTACAATGAGCAGTTCTTC.

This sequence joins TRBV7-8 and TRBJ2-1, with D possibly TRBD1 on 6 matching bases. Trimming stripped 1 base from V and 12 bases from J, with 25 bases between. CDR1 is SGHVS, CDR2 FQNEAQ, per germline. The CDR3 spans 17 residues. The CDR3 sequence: CASSLGETGDFKMGQFF. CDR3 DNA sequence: TGTGCCAGCAGCTTAGGGGAGACAGGCGACTTCAAGATGGGGCAGTTCTTC.

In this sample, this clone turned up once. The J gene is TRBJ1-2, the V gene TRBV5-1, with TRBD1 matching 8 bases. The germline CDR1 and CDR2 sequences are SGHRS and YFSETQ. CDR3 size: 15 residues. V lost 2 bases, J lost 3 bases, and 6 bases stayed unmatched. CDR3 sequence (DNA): TGCGCCAGCAGCTTCGATGGACAGGGCCACTATGGCTACACCTTC. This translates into CASSFDGQGHYGYTF.

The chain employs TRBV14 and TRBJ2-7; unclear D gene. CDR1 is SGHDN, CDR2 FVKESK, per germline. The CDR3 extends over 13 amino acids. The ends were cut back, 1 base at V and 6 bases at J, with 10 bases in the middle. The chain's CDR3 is CASSQARIVEQYV. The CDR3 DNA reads TGTGCCAGCAGCCAAGCCAGGATCGTCGAGCAGTACGTC.

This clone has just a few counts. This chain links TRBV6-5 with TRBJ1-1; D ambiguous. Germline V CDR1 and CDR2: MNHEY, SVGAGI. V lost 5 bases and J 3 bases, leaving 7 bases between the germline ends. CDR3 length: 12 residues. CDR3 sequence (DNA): TGTGCCAGCAGTAACAAACACACTGAAGCTTTCTTT. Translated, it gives CASSNKHTEAFF.

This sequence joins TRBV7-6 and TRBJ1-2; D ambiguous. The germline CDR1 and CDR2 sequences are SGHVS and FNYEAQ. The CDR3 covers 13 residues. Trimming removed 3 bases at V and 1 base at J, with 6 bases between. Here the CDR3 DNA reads TGTGCCAGCAGCTTCTCGTTTAACTATGGCTACACCTTC. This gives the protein CASSFSFNYGYTF. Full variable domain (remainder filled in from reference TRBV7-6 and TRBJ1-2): GAGVSQSPRYKVTKRGQDVALRCDPISGHVSLYWYRQALGQGPEFLTYFNYEAQQDKSGLPNDRFSAERPEGSISTLTIQRTEQRDSAMYRCASSFSFNYGYTFGSGTRLTVV.

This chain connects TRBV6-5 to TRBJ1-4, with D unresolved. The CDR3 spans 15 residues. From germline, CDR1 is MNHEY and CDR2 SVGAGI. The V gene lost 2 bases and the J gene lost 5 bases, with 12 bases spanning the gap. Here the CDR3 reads CASSYVYPPNEKLFF. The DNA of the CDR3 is TGTGCCAGCAGTTACGTCTATCCGCCAAATGAAAAACTGTTTTTT.

The CDR3 DNA follows: TGTGCCAGCAGCTTACAGGGGAGAGATACGCAGTATTTT. It specifies CASSLQGRDTQYF. The chain carries TRBV5-4 and TRBJ2-3; 7 nucleotides match TRBD1. The germline CDR1 and CDR2 sequences are SGHNT and YYREEE (reference sequence). Unmatched junction bases numbered 2, after V lost 2 bases and J lost 5 bases. This CDR3 comprises 13 residues.

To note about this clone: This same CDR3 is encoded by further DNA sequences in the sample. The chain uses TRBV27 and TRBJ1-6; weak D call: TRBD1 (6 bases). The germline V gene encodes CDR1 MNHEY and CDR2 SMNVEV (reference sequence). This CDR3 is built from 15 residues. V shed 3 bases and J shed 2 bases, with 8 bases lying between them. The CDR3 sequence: CASSFGQPYNSPLHF. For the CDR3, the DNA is TGTGCCAGCAGTTTCGGACAGCCCTATAATTCACCCCTCCACTTT.

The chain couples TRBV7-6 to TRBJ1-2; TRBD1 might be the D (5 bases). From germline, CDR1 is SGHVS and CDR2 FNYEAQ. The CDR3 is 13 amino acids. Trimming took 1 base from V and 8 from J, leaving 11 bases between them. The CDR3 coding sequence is TGTGCCAGCAGCTTAGAAGGGGCCCAGGGCTACACCTTC. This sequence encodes CASSLEGAQGYTF.

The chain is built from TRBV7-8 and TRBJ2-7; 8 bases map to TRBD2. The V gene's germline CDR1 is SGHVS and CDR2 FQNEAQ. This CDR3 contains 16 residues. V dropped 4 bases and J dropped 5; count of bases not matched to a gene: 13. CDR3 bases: TGTGCCAGCAGCTCCTATGTAGGGACTAGAAGTAACGAGCAGTACGTC. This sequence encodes CASSSYVGTRSNEQYV.

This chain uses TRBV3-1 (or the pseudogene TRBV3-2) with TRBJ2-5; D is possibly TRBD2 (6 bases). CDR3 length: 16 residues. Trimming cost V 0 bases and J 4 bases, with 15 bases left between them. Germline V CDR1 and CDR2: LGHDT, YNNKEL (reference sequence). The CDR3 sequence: CASSQEAVAVVETQYF. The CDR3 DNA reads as TGTGCCAGCAGCCAAGAGGCGGTAGCGGTGGTAGAGACCCAGTACTTC.

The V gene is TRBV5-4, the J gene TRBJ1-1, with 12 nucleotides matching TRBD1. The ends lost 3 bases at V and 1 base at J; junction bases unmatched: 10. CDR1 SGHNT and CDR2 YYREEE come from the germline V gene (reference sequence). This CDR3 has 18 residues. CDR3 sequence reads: CASSSGRDRGLWNTEAFF. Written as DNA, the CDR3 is TGTGCCAGCAGCTCCGGTCGGGACAGGGGGCTCTGGAACACTGAAGCTTTCTTT.

For the CDR3, the DNA is TGTGCCAGCAGTTTGGGGAGGGGCGAGCAGTACGTC. Its translation: CASSLGRGEQYV. The gene calls are TRBV12-3 or TRBV12-4 and TRBJ2-7, with 7 positions matching TRBD2. After removal of 3 bases from V and 6 bases from J, the junction contained 2 bases not matched to a gene. The length of the CDR3 is 12 residues.

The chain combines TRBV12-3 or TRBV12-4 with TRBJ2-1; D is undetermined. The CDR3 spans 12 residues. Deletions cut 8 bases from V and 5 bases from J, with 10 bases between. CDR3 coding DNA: TGTGCCAGCGTACTCTTGGACAATGAGCAGTTCTTC. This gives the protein CASVLLDNEQFF.

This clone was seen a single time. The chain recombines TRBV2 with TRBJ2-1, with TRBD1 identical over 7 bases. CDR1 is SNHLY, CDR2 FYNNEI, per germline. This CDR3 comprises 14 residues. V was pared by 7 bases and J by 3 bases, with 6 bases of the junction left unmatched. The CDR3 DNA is TGTGCCAGCACTGAGGACAGGAGCTACAATGAGCAGTTCTTC. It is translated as CASTEDRSYNEQFF.

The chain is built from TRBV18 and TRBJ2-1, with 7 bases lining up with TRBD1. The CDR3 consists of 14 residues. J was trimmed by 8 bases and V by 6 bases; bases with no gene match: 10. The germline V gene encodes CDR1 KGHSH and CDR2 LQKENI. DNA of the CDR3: TGTGCCAGCTCCCTCACGACAGGGAACGATGAGCAGTTCTTC. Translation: CASSLTTGNDEQFF.

The CDR3 nucleotides read TGTGCCAGCAGCCAATACCGGGACAGGGGCCAAGAGACCCAGTACTTC. Amino acids: CASSQYRDRGQETQYF. The V call is TRBV14, the J call TRBJ2-5, with TRBD1 identical over 10 bases. The junction had 4 bases not matched to a gene; V was cut back by 2 bases and J by 1 base. The germline gives CDR1 SGHDN, CDR2 FVKESK. This CDR3 is built from 16 residues.

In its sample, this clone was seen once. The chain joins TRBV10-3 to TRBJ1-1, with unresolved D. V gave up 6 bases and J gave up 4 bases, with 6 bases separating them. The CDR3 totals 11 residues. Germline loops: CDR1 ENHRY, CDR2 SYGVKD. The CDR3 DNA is TGTGCCATCAGCCGGGGCACTGAAGCTTTCTTT. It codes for CAISRGTEAFF.

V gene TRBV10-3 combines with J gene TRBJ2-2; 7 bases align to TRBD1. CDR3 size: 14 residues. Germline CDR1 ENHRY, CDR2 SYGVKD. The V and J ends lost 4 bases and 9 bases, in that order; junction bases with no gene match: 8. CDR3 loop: CAISGGTDIRELFF. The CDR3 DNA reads TGTGCCATCAGTGGTGGGACAGACATCCGGGAGCTGTTTTTT.

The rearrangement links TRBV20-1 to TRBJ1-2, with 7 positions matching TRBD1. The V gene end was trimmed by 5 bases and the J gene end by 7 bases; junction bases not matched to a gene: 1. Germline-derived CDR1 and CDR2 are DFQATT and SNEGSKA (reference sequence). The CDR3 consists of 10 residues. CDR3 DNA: TGCAGTGCTGGGGACAGTGGCTACACCTTC. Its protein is CSAGDSGYTF.

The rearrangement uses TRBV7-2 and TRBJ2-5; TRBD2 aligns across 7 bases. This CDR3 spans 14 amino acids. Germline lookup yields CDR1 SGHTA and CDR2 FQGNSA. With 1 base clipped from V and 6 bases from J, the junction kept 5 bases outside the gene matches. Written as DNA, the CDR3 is TGTGCCAGCAGCTTAGGCGGGAGCGGGAAGACCCAGTACTTC. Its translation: CASSLGGSGKTQYF.

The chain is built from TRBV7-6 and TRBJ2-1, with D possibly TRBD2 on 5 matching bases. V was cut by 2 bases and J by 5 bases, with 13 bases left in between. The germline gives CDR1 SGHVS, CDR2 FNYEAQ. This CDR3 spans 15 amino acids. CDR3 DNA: TGTGCCAGCAGCTTAAAGAGGGCCCTTCACAATGAGCAGTTCTTC. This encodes CASSLKRALHNEQFF.